The next 26 T cell receptor beta chains were all read from a single sample in a study of blood T cell repertoires in COVID-19. Clones were read by immunoSEQ multiplex PCR, and TCRdb kept only the in-frame ones, dropping some. The table records 97,000 or so clones, 70% to 90% of them present only once. Sequenced sample: peripheral blood. These receptors were taken from a middle-aged man with active or convalescent COVID-19.

The chain links TRBV4-1 to TRBJ2-2; D unclear. Looked up from germline, CDR1 is MGHRA and CDR2 is YSYEKL. The CDR3 is 14 residues long. The V and J ends lost 5 bases and 3 bases respectively, with 10 bases between them. For the CDR3, the DNA is TGCGCCAGCAGCTACAGCTGGGACACCGGGGAGCTGTTTTTT. Translation gives CASSYSWDTGELFF.

The chain joins TRBV10-2 to TRBJ2-4, with D hard to call. The CDR3 is made up of 14 amino acids. The germline V gene has CDR1 WSHSY and CDR2 SAAADI. The V gene lost 3 bases and the J gene lost 0 bases, with 6 bases spanning the gap. CDR3 sequence: CASSESVAKNIQYF. CDR3 nucleotides: TGCGCCAGCAGTGAATCGGTAGCCAAAAACATTCAGTACTTC.

This sequence joins TRBV7-2 and TRBJ2-4, with D perhaps matching TRBD2 (5 bases). Germline-derived CDR1 and CDR2 are SGHTA and FQGNSA. V was cut by 5 bases and J by 0 bases, with 11 bases left in between. The CDR3 is 15 residues long. CDR3 sequence: CASSQGSLAKNIQYF. The CDR3 DNA follows: TGTGCCAGCAGCCAAGGGAGCCTAGCCAAAAACATTCAGTACTTC.

The rearrangement links TRBV29-1 to TRBJ2-2; D possibly corresponds to TRBD2 (5 bases). V lost 6 bases and J 8 bases, leaving 19 bases between the germline ends. CDR1 and CDR2 from the germline V gene are SQVTM and ANQGSEA. This CDR3 has 14 residues. DNA of the CDR3: TGCAGCGTAACCGGGAACCTTCATTCGGGGGAGCTGTTTTTT. It codes for CSVTGNLHSGELFF.

V is TRBV3-1 (or the pseudogene TRBV3-2) and J is TRBJ2-1; TRBD2 aligns across 7 bases. The V gene's germline CDR1 is LGHDT and CDR2 YNNKEL (reference sequence). The CDR3 is 14 residues long. The trim removed 0 bases at V and 8 bases at J, leaving 4 bases unmatched. The CDR3, as DNA: TGTGCCAGCAGCCAAGACTTGGGGGGGTATGAGCAGTTCTTC. This encodes CASSQDLGGYEQFF.

The chain uses TRBV5-6 and TRBJ2-7, with no clear D. The CDR3 runs to 12 residues. V lost 4 bases and J lost 6, with 11 bases in between. Germline assignment: CDR1 SGHDT and CDR2 YYEEEE. DNA of the CDR3: TGTGCCAGCAGCCGCGTCTTTGCCGAGCAGTACTTC. As protein: CASSRVFAEQYF.

The chain uses TRBV15 and TRBJ1-5; TRBD1 is a possible D gene (5 bases). Germline V CDR1 and CDR2: LNHNV, YYDKDF (reference sequence). The CDR3 extends over 14 amino acids. Deletions cut 0 bases from V and 9 bases from J, with 12 bases between. CDR3 sequence (DNA): TGTGCCACCAGCAGAGACCGCGGCGGGGGGCCCCAGCATTTT. It codes for CATSRDRGGGPQHF.

This clone was counted a single time. The chain employs TRBV18 and TRBJ2-1; D gene unclear. The germline V gene encodes CDR1 KGHSH and CDR2 LQKENI. Trimming pared 0 bases from V and 9 bases from J, leaving 9 bases between. The CDR3 is 13 amino acids. CDR3 sequence reads: CASSPPPHSEQFF. CDR3 in DNA: TGTGCCAGCTCACCACCACCACACAGTGAGCAGTTCTTC.

About this clone: Mismatch with germline at one junction end may stem from a read error. The sample contains more than one DNA sequence encoding this CDR3. The chain employs TRBV3-1 (or the pseudogene TRBV3-2) and TRBJ2-3; TRBD2 agrees at 7 bases. This CDR3 has 16 amino acids. Germline CDR1 is LGHDT and CDR2 is YNNKEL (reference sequence). CDR3 sequence: CASSPTRGVRVDTQYF. The CDR3, as DNA: TGTGCCAGTAGCCCCACACGGGGGGTAAGGGTAGATACGCAGTATTTT.

In its sample, this clone was seen once. The V call is TRBV6-5, the J call TRBJ1-4, with 9 bases identical to TRBD1. Germline loops: CDR1 MNHEY, CDR2 SVGAGI. V dropped 6 bases and J dropped 5; count of bases not matched to a gene: 7. The CDR3 is 15 amino acids. The DNA of the CDR3 is TGTGCCAGCAGCCGGGGACAGGGAGAGAATGAAAAACTGTTTTTT. Protein: CASSRGQGENEKLFF.

The rearrangement uses TRBV10-3 and TRBJ2-3; TRBD2 matches at 13 bases. With V trimmed by 4 bases and J by 0 bases, 7 bases remained unmatched. CDR1 is ENHRY and CDR2 is SYGVKD in the germline V gene. This CDR3 has 18 residues. CDR3 residues: CAISGGLAGELSTDTQYF. The CDR3 bases are TGTGCCATCAGTGGAGGACTAGCGGGGGAGCTTAGCACAGATACGCAGTATTTT.

The chain has TRBV3-1 (or the pseudogene TRBV3-2) and TRBJ1-4; TRBD1 might be the D (5 bases). CDR1 is LGHDT and CDR2 is YNNKEL in the germline V gene (reference sequence). V shed 4 bases and J shed 3 bases, with 9 bases lying between them. This CDR3 comprises 14 residues. CDR3 in amino acids: CASSRRQPNEKLFF. CDR3 nucleotides: TGTGCCAGCAGCCGTAGACAGCCTAATGAAAAACTGTTTTTT.

The J gene is TRBJ1-3, the V gene TRBV25-1; TRBD1 might be the D (6 bases). Deletions cut 2 bases from V and 7 bases from J, with 6 bases between. This CDR3 comprises 12 residues. Germline CDR1 MGHDK, CDR2 SYGVNS. The CDR3 is CASSETGNTIYF. Here the CDR3 DNA reads TGTGCCAGCAGTGAAACAGGGAACACCATATATTTT.

The chain carries TRBV18 and TRBJ1-4; D might be TRBD1 (5 bases). The CDR3 loop spans 16 amino acids. Trimming cost V 3 bases and J 5 bases, with 16 bases left between them. Germline V gene lookup returns CDR1 KGHSH and CDR2 LQKENI. The chain's CDR3 is CASSPSGGGRNEKLFF. CDR3 sequence (DNA): TGTGCCAGCTCACCGAGCGGGGGAGGGCGGAATGAAAAACTGTTTTTT.

V gene TRBV27 combines with J gene TRBJ1-1; D not certain. Trimming left V 4 bases short and J 1 base short, with 10 bases between. CDR3 size: 14 residues. Germline-derived CDR1 and CDR2 are MNHEY and SMNVEV (reference sequence). In nucleotides, the CDR3 is TGTGCCAGCAGTTCCCCTGCAGGGAACACTGAAGCTTTCTTT. Protein sequence: CASSSPAGNTEAFF.

This chain's CDR3 is CATMEGQGPYEQYF. In DNA, the CDR3 is TGTGCCACCATGGAGGGACAGGGCCCCTACGAGCAGTACTTC. The V call is TRBV5-4, the J call TRBJ2-7, with 9 positions matching TRBD1. The trim removed 9 bases at V and 2 bases at J, leaving 9 bases unmatched. CDR3 length equals 14 residues. The germline gives CDR1 SGHNT, CDR2 YYREEE (reference sequence). The full variable domain, its missing parts supplied by reference TRBV5-4 and TRBJ2-7, is ETGVTQSPTHLIKTRGQQVTLRCSSQSGHNTVSWYQQALGQGPQFIFQYYREEENGRGNFPPRFSGLQFPNYSSELNVNALELDDSALYLCATMEGQGPYEQYFGPGTRLTVT.

This clone has just one count. The gene calls are TRBV6-5 and TRBJ2-7, with D tentatively TRBD1 (6 bases). The germline gives CDR1 MNHEY, CDR2 SVGAGI. The CDR3 totals 15 residues. V lost 6 bases and J lost 0, with 15 bases in between. The CDR3 bases are TGTGCCAGCAGCCGACGGGCACAGGGCTCCTACGAGCAGTACTTC. Translating gives CASSRRAQGSYEQYF.

V gene TRBV19 combines with J gene TRBJ1-5; 7 nucleotides line up with TRBD1. Germline CDR1 and CDR2: LNHDA and SQIVND (reference sequence). With V trimmed by 5 bases and J by 7 bases, 8 bases remained unmatched. CDR3 size: 14 residues. In nucleotides, the CDR3 is TGTGCCAGTAGTTCTCGACAGGGTGGACAGCCCCAGCATTTT. It translates to CASSSRQGGQPQHF.

This chain links TRBV4-2 with TRBJ2-7, with 12 bases that match TRBD2. The CDR3 contains 16 residues. Trimming at V came to 1 base and at J to 4 bases, leaving 5 bases not matched to a gene. Germline CDR1 and CDR2: LGHNA and YNFKEQ. The CDR3 here is CASSQALAGGPYEQYF. The CDR3 DNA reads as TGTGCCAGCAGCCAAGCCCTAGCGGGGGGGCCATACGAGCAGTACTTC.

The chain recombines TRBV3-1 (or the pseudogene TRBV3-2) with TRBJ2-7; 7 bases line up with TRBD1. CDR1 LGHDT and CDR2 YNNKEL come from the germline V gene (reference sequence). V lost 3 bases and J lost 6; bases outside the gene matches: 8. This CDR3 has 14 amino acids. The DNA of the CDR3 is TGTGCCAGCAGCCAGAATAGACAGGGTCTCGAGCAGTACTTC. This gives the protein CASSQNRQGLEQYF.

The V gene is TRBV10-3, the J gene TRBJ2-4; D is ambiguous. Germline V gives CDR1 ENHRY, CDR2 SYGVKD. V lost 5 bases and J lost 9, with 14 bases in between. The CDR3 contains 13 residues. Here the CDR3 reads CAISPTGGSIQYF. The CDR3 DNA reads as TGTGCCATCAGTCCCACCGGCGGCAGCATTCAGTACTTC.

This chain connects TRBV19 to TRBJ1-1; the D gene is possibly TRBD1 (6 bases). CDR1 LNHDA and CDR2 SQIVND come from the germline V gene (reference sequence). This CDR3 comprises 15 residues. Trimming removed 2 bases from V and 1 base from J, with 11 bases in between. CDR3 in DNA: TGTGCCAGTAGTATACCGGGGACACCGAACACTGAAGCTTTCTTT. Protein sequence: CASSIPGTPNTEAFF.

The chain combines TRBV5-4 with TRBJ1-4; the match to TRBD1 covers 11 bases. The CDR3 extends over 14 amino acids. From germline, CDR1 is SGHNT and CDR2 YYREEE (reference sequence). The V and J ends lost 3 bases and 8 bases, in that order; junction bases with no gene match: 3. DNA for the CDR3: TGTGCCAGCAGCTCGGACAGGGGGCAAGAAAAACTGTTTTTT. Protein sequence: CASSSDRGQEKLFF.

This clone was counted only a few times. V gene TRBV25-1 combines with J gene TRBJ2-1, with a tentative D call TRBD1 (6 bases). This CDR3 has 15 amino acids. In germline, CDR1 is MGHDK, CDR2 SYGVNS. V was cut by 5 bases and J by 4 bases, with 15 bases left in between. The CDR3 spells CASSKPGQRYNEQFF. The DNA of the CDR3 is TGTGCCAGCAGTAAACCGGGACAAAGATACAATGAGCAGTTCTTC.

The genes are TRBV18 and TRBJ2-1; D is undetermined. Germline V gives CDR1 KGHSH, CDR2 LQKENI. The CDR3 runs to 13 residues. Between the trimmed V and J ends, which lost 0 bases and 9 bases, there was a span of 9 bases. CDR3 in DNA: TGTGCCAGCTCACCACCCAGAGGATCTGAGCAGTTCTTC. The encoded protein is CASSPPRGSEQFF.

This clone was recorded once. The chain couples TRBV6-5 to TRBJ2-7; 7 bases align to TRBD1. The ends lost 4 bases at V and 0 bases at J; junction bases unmatched: 6. The CDR3 length is 15 residues. Germline-derived CDR1 and CDR2 are MNHEY and SVGAGI. This CDR3 reads CASSLTGTASYEQYF. DNA of the CDR3: TGTGCCAGCAGTTTAACCGGGACAGCCTCCTACGAGCAGTACTTC.